This TCR beta chain was captured in a study of blood T cell repertoires in COVID-19. Study overall: COVID-19 samples from acute and convalescent phases originated in the United States, Italy and Spain. PBMCs, B-cell-depleted T cells, or T cells provided the cDNA or gDNA that made up the material.

In the study's own analysis: Amplification with reference gene primers provided the estimates of nucleated cell counts. Generated by immunoSEQ multiplex PCR, the TCRdb table keeps only in-frame clones and is missing some. Clone size and the V and J calls come from that table; the DNA yielded D and trimming. The table lists approximately 80,000 clones, about 83% of them singletons, with 2% to 2.5% in the top ten. Sequencing was performed on peripheral blood. This sequence was found in a woman aged 65 to 85 with acute or convalescent COVID-19.

In DNA, the CDR3 is TGTGCCATCGGAACTAGCGGGGGGGCCAGGTCGCGATGGACCGGGGAGCTGTTTTTT. It translates to CAIGTSGGARSRWTGELFF. The V call is TRBV10-3, the J call TRBJ2-2; 13 nucleotides match TRBD2. This CDR3 comprises 19 residues. The trim removed 8 bases at V and 5 bases at J, leaving 17 bases unmatched. Germline CDR1 ENHRY, CDR2 SYGVKD.